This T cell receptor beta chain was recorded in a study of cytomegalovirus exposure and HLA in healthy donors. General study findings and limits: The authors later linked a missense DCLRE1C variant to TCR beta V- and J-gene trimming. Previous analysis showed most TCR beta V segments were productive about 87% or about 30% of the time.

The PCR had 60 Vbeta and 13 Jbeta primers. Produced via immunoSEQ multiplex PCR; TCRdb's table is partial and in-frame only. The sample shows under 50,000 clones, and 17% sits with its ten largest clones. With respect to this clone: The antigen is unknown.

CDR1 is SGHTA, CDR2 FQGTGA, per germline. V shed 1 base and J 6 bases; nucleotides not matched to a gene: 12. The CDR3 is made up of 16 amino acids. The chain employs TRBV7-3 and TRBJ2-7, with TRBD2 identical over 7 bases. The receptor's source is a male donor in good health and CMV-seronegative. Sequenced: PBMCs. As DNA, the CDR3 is TGTGCCAGCAGCTTAAGGGCGGCAGCGGGGCCTCGCGAGCAGTACTTC. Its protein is CASSLRAAAGPREQYF.